This is a list of T cell receptor beta chains from one sample in a study of blood T cell repertoires in COVID-19. Generated by immunoSEQ multiplex PCR, the TCRdb table keeps only in-frame clones and is missing some. This sample has about 270,000 clones, with about 89% found just once. Specimen: peripheral blood. These receptors all come from a woman in her forties or fifties with acute or convalescent COVID-19. The CDR3 runs from the conserved cysteine through the conserved F or W. D genes are given only for firm matches. Expanded clones get a size class; other rows say once, few or many, or leave the size out.

V gene,D gene,J gene,clone size,CDR3 protein,CDR3 DNA
TRBV9,TRBD2,TRBJ2-5,NA,CASSVEQGVSSGRIETQYF,TGTGCCAGCAGCGTAGAACAGGGGGTTTCTAGCGGGAGGATTGAGACCCAGTACTTC
TRBV7-8,TRBD1,TRBJ2-1,NA,CASSLGDRGNNEQFF,TGTGCCAGCAGCTTGGGGGACAGGGGGAACAATGAGCAGTTCTTC
TRBV5-8,NA,TRBJ1-2,NA,CASSLPGRIGGYTF,TGTGCCAGCAGCTTGCCAGGGAGGATTGGTGGCTACACCTTC
TRBV18,NA,TRBJ1-1,once,CASSPPPGLNTEAFF,TGTGCCAGCTCACCACCGCCAGGGTTGAACACTGAAGCTTTCTTT
TRBV7-2,TRBD2,TRBJ2-7,NA,CASSSFETSGSYEQYF,TGTGCCAGCAGCTCCTTTGAGACTAGCGGGAGCTACGAGCAGTACTTC
TRBV7-3,NA,TRBJ2-7,few,CASSLESTYEQYF,TGTGCCAGCAGCTTAGAGTCAACCTACGAGCAGTACTTC
TRBV4-1,NA,TRBJ2-6,NA,CASSLSVVSGANVLTF,TGCGCCAGCAGCCTCTCGGTGGTCTCTGGGGCCAACGTCCTGACTTTC
TRBV5-1,TRBD2,TRBJ2-1,NA,CASSGLAGLEQFF,TGCGCCAGCAGTGGACTAGCGGGGCTTGAGCAGTTCTTC
TRBV10-3,NA,TRBJ2-5,NA,CAISESPGQETQYF,TGTGCCATCAGTGAGTCCCCAGGGCAAGAGACCCAGTACTTC
TRBV9,TRBD1,TRBJ1-6,NA,CASSVAGQGNSPLHF,TGTGCCAGCAGCGTAGCTGGACAGGGGAATTCACCCCTCCACTTT
TRBV9,TRBD2,TRBJ2-3,NA,CASSGSGRKTDTQYF,TGTGCCAGCAGCGGAAGCGGGAGAAAAACAGATACGCAGTATTTT
TRBV7-2,TRBD2,TRBJ2-1,NA,CATRTSGSSGNEQFF,TGTGCCACGAGGACTAGCGGGAGTTCCGGGAATGAGCAGTTCTTC
TRBV19,TRBD2,TRBJ2-1,NA,CASGLAGGYNEQFF,TGTGCCTCCGGACTAGCGGGAGGTTACAATGAGCAGTTCTTC
TRBV3-1/TRBV3-2,NA,TRBJ1-2,NA,CASSRGRGGGSGYTF,TGTGCCAGCAGCCGCGGGAGGGGAGGGGGGTCTGGCTACACCTTC
TRBV29-1,TRBD2,TRBJ2-2,NA,CSVQPGLGAGELFF,TGCAGCGTCCAACCGGGACTAGGGGCCGGGGAGCTGTTTTTT
TRBV7-8,TRBD2,TRBJ2-1,NA,CASSLGGRGNEQFF,TGTGCCAGCAGCTTAGGCGGGAGGGGAAATGAGCAGTTCTTC
TRBV28,TRBD1,TRBJ1-4,NA,CASSLQGASTNEKLFF,TGTGCCAGCAGTTTACAGGGGGCTTCGACTAATGAAAAACTGTTTTTT
TRBV27,NA,TRBJ1-2,NA,CASSFSNNYGYTF,TGTGCCAGCAGTTTTTCCAATAACTATGGCTACACCTTC
TRBV27,NA,TRBJ1-2,few,CASSRSQGGYGYTF,TGTGCCAGCAGTCGGTCCCAGGGTGGCTATGGCTACACCTTC
TRBV7-2,NA,TRBJ1-3,once,CASSPQGRVSGNTIYF,TGTGCCAGCAGCCCGCAGGGTAGGGTCTCTGGAAACACCATATATTTT
TRBV9,TRBD1,TRBJ1-2,NA,CASSARQGGYTF,TGTGCCAGCAGCGCCCGACAGGGAGGCTACACCTTC
TRBV5-1,TRBD1,TRBJ1-6,NA,CASSGDRDNSPLHF,TGCGCCAGCAGTGGGGACAGGGACAATTCACCCCTCCACTTT
TRBV18,NA,TRBJ2-6,NA,CASSQTFLTEVGSGANVLTF,TGTGCCAGCTCTCAGACTTTCCTGACAGAGGTTGGCTCTGGGGCCAACGTCCTGACTTTC
TRBV7-2,TRBD2,TRBJ2-1,NA,CASSLVRTSGTYNEQFF,TGTGCCAGCAGCTTAGTAAGGACTAGCGGGACGTACAATGAGCAGTTCTTC
TRBV19,NA,TRBJ2-5,NA,CASSSNFQETQYF,TGTGCCAGTAGTAGCAACTTCCAAGAGACCCAGTACTTC
TRBV9,NA,TRBJ1-1,NA,CASSIRVDGPEAFF,TGTGCCAGCAGCATTCGGGTCGACGGTCCTGAAGCTTTCTTT
TRBV11-3,NA,TRBJ1-1,NA,CASSRTGRSTEAFF,TGTGCCAGCAGCCGTACAGGGAGAAGCACTGAAGCTTTCTTT
TRBV28,TRBD1,TRBJ1-6,few,CASSLWFSGQGTSPLHF,TGTGCCAGCAGTTTATGGTTTTCGGGACAGGGGACTTCACCCCTCCACTTT
TRBV28,TRBD1,TRBJ2-3,NA,CASYSPGQGAADTQYF,TGTGCCAGCTACAGCCCGGGACAGGGGGCCGCAGATACGCAGTATTTT
TRBV28,TRBD1,TRBJ1-3,NA,CASSRVGTGIVGNTIYF,TGTGCCAGCAGTCGCGTCGGGACAGGGATTGTAGGAAACACCATATATTTT
TRBV5-1,TRBD1,TRBJ1-2,NA,CASSSHNRGLNYGYTF,TGCGCCAGCAGCTCCCACAACAGGGGGTTAAACTATGGCTACACCTTC
TRBV12-3/TRBV12-4,TRBD1,TRBJ2-7,NA,CASSGTGSREQYF,TGTGCCAGCAGTGGGACAGGGTCTCGCGAGCAGTACTTC
TRBV7-6,NA,TRBJ1-5,NA,CASSSLLTRGQPQHF,TGTGCCAGCAGCTCATTATTGACCCGGGGTCAGCCCCAGCATTTT
TRBV14,NA,TRBJ1-1,NA,CASSLQGSTEAFF,TGTGCCAGCAGTTTACAGGGAAGTACTGAAGCTTTCTTT
TRBV6-5,TRBD1,TRBJ2-4,NA,CASSVDRQNIQYF,TGTGCCAGCAGCGTGGACAGGCAAAACATTCAGTACTTC
TRBV5-5,NA,TRBJ1-4,NA,CASDKEGVSEKLFF,TGTGCCAGCGATAAAGAGGGGGTTTCTGAAAAACTGTTTTTT
TRBV7-2,TRBD1,TRBJ2-3,NA,CASSDRTGWTDTQYF,TGTGCCAGCAGCGACCGGACAGGGTGGACAGATACGCAGTATTTT
TRBV28,TRBD1,TRBJ1-2,NA,CASRNDRGDDYNYGYTF,TGTGCCAGCAGGAATGACAGGGGAGACGATTATAACTATGGCTACACCTTC
TRBV27,NA,TRBJ2-3,NA,CASSPTANPDTQYF,TGTGCCAGCAGTCCGACAGCGAACCCAGATACGCAGTATTTT
TRBV2,TRBD1,TRBJ2-3,NA,CASKDRGAADTQYF,TGTGCCAGCAAGGACAGGGGAGCGGCAGATACGCAGTATTTT
TRBV7-3,NA,TRBJ2-3,NA,CASSLNRVDTQYF,TGTGCCAGCAGCTTGAACAGAGTAGATACGCAGTATTTT
TRBV27,TRBD1,TRBJ1-2,NA,CASSNRDRRYGYTF,TGTGCCAGCAGCAACCGGGACAGACGCTATGGCTACACCTTC
TRBV3-1/TRBV3-2,TRBD1,TRBJ1-1,NA,CASSQTRGGGGTEAFF,TGTGCCAGCAGCCAGACCCGAGGGGGCGGCGGCACTGAAGCTTTCTTT